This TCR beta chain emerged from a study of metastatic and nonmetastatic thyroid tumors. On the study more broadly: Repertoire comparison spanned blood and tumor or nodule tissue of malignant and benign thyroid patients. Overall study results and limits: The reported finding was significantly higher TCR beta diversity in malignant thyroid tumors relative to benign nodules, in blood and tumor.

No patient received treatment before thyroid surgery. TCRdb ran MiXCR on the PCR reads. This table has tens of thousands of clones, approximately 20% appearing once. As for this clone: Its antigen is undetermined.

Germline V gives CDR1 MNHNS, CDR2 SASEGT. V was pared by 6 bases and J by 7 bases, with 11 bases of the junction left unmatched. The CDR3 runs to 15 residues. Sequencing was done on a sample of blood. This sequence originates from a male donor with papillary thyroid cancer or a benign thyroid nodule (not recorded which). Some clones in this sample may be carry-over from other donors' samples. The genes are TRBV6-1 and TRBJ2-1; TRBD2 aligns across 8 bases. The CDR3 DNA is TGTGCCAGCAGCCCGGGGGGGGGCGTGTTGAATGAGCAGTTCTTC. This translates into CASSPGGGVLNEQFF.